One TCR beta chain is described in this entry. What it binds is unknown. The CDR3 sequence is 18 residues long. V shed 5 bases and J 0 bases; nucleotides not matched to a gene: 14. Germline V lookup: CDR1 SGHNT, CDR2 YYREEE (reference sequence). The data were taken from a study of OX40 agonist ivuxolimab in advanced cancers. Study in general: Patients' therapy was ivuxolimab, an antibody that acts as an agonist of OX40 (CD134). Patients enrolled in dose escalation were diagnosed with hepatocellular carcinoma, melanoma, renal cell or head and neck cancer.

Regarding the study as a whole: Nonresponders included some who also had low normalized T-cell clonal expansion.

Repertoires were generated with immunoSEQ multiplex PCR, while TCRdb's copy carries only in-frame clones and drops some. The table lists tens of thousands of clones, roughly 91% of them singletons. This chain connects TRBV5-4 to TRBJ2-5, with 9 bases matching TRBD2. The receptor's source is an adult with an advanced solid tumor such as melanoma, head and neck, liver or kidney cancer. Sequencing used CD4+ or CD8+ T cells sorted from blood, obtained in a trial of the OX40 agonist ivuxolimab. The CDR3, as DNA: TGTGCCAGCAGAAGGGGGACTAGCTCCCAGCCGTACCAAGAGACCCAGTACTTC. Translating it yields CASRRGTSSQPYQETQYF. The whole variable domain, filled in from reference TRBV5-4 and TRBJ2-5, reads ETGVTQSPTHLIKTRGQQVTLRCSSQSGHNTVSWYQQALGQGPQFIFQYYREEENGRGNFPPRFSGLQFPNYSSELNVNALELDDSALYLCASRRGTSSQPYQETQYFGPGTRLLVL.